A single sample gave rise to the 28 T cell receptor beta chains below, sequenced in a study of PD-L1 blockade in urothelial cancer. The time point was: peripheral blood 6 weeks after treatment start. Generated by immunoSEQ multiplex PCR, the TCRdb table keeps only in-frame clones and is missing some. The sample holds about 43,000 clones, around four fifths seen once. This specimen was PBMCs, taken around atezolizumab (anti-PD-L1) treatment. The receptors derive from a man aged 55 to 70 with urothelial cancer.

The chain recombines TRBV7-3 with TRBJ2-1, with 10 nucleotides matching TRBD2. Germline loops: CDR1 SGHTA, CDR2 FQGTGA. V dropped 3 bases and J dropped 6; count of bases not matched to a gene: 8. This CDR3 contains 16 residues. CDR3 region: CASSLLAGAWANEQFF. The CDR3 DNA is TGTGCCAGCAGCTTGCTAGCGGGGGCATGGGCCAATGAGCAGTTCTTC.

This chain uses TRBV7-8 with TRBJ2-3; 10 bases fit TRBD2. CDR3 length: 14 residues. V trimming: 4 bases; J trimming: 4 bases; junction bases outside the gene matches: 2. In germline, CDR1 is SGHVS, CDR2 FQNEAQ. The CDR3, as DNA: TGTGCCAGCAGCTCAGCGGGGGGGCCAGATACGCAGTATTTT. As protein: CASSSAGGPDTQYF.

The rearrangement uses TRBV18 and TRBJ2-7; TRBD1 matches at 10 bases. This CDR3 spans 15 amino acids. Per the germline V gene, CDR1 is KGHSH and CDR2 is LQKENI. Trimming cost V 3 bases and J 3 bases; bases outside gene matches: 5. The CDR3 sequence: CASSPGTGVNYEQYF. DNA of the CDR3: TGTGCCAGCTCACCCGGGACAGGGGTTAACTACGAGCAGTACTTC.

V is TRBV5-8 and J is TRBJ1-5, with 7 nucleotides matching TRBD1. The CDR3 extends over 19 amino acids. The V gene end was trimmed by 0 bases and the J gene end by 0 bases; junction bases not matched to a gene: 12. The germline V gene has CDR1 SGHTS and CDR2 YDEGEE. CDR3 in amino acids: CASSLEEGAISNSNQPQHF. In DNA, the CDR3 is TGTGCCAGCAGCTTGGAGGAGGGGGCAATCAGCAATAGCAATCAGCCCCAGCATTTT.

The genes are TRBV5-6 and TRBJ1-2; 7 bases map to TRBD1. The ends lost 0 bases at V and 3 bases at J; junction bases unmatched: 14. The CDR3 runs 18 residues. Germline CDR1 reads SGHDT; CDR2 reads YYEEEE. The CDR3 coding sequence is TGTGCCAGCAGCTTGGACCGACAGGGCTGGGATCGGGACTATGGCTACACCTTC. Encoded protein: CASSLDRQGWDRDYGYTF.

Only one count was recorded for this clone. The chain carries TRBV5-6 and TRBJ2-3; 8 bases agree with TRBD1. This CDR3 is built from 16 residues. Germline V lookup: CDR1 SGHDT, CDR2 YYEEEE. V dropped 0 bases and J dropped 5; count of bases not matched to a gene: 8. CDR3 region: CASSLGSGGWKDTQYF. CDR3 DNA: TGTGCCAGCAGCTTGGGGTCAGGGGGCTGGAAAGATACGCAGTATTTT.

This rearrangement joins TRBV7-8 to TRBJ2-1; D possibly corresponds to TRBD1 (5 bases). The CDR3 runs 14 residues. Germline V gene data show CDR1 as SGHVS and CDR2 as FQNEAQ. V was clipped by 3 bases and J by 6 bases, with 12 bases between them. Here the CDR3 reads CASSLVPGANEQFF. The CDR3 bases are TGTGCCAGCAGCTTGGTCCCTGGGGCCAATGAGCAGTTCTTC.

V usage is TRBV18 and J usage is TRBJ2-2, with 9 bases matching TRBD2. Trimming took 6 bases from V and 1 from J; bases not matched to a gene: 6. From germline, CDR1 is KGHSH and CDR2 LQKENI. CDR3 length equals 16 residues. As DNA, the CDR3 is TGTGCCAGCTCTAGTAGCGGGGGCCGGAACACCGGGGAGCTGTTTTTT. Translating it yields CASSSSGGRNTGELFF.

V usage is TRBV5-1 and J usage is TRBJ2-3, with 8 nucleotides matching TRBD2. Trimming cost V 4 bases and J 2 bases; bases outside gene matches: 3. The CDR3 loop spans 14 amino acids. Germline CDR1 and CDR2: SGHRS and YFSETQ. The CDR3 protein is CASSPGGATDTQYF. The DNA of the CDR3 is TGCGCCAGCAGCCCCGGGGGGGCCACAGATACGCAGTATTTT. The complete variable domain, with remaining parts taken from reference TRBV5-1 and TRBJ2-3, reads KAGVTQTPRYLIKTRGQQVTLSCSPISGHRSVSWYQQTPGQGLQFLFEYFSETQRNKGNFPGRFSGRQFSNSRSEMNVSTLELGDSALYLCASSPGGATDTQYFGPGTRLTVL.

V gene TRBV7-8 combines with J gene TRBJ1-6, with TRBD1 identical over 9 bases. The CDR3 has 15 amino acids. CDR1 and CDR2 (germline): SGHVS, FQNEAQ. Germline trimming cut 5 bases from V and 7 bases from J; bases unmatched to any gene: 6. CDR3 in DNA: TGTGCCAGCAGCGCCTACAGGGGGCCCAATTCACCCCTCCACTTT. It is translated as CASSAYRGPNSPLHF. Full variable domain (missing parts from reference TRBV7-8 and TRBJ1-6): GAGVSQSPRYKVAKRGQDVALRCDPISGHVSLFWYQQALGQGPEFLTYFQNEAQLDKSGLPSDRFFAERPEGSVSTLKIQRTQQEDSAVYLCASSAYRGPNSPLHFGNGTRLTVT.

This chain joins TRBV4-1 and TRBJ2-1; TRBD2 might be the D (5 bases). Between the trimmed V and J ends, which lost 4 bases and 9 bases, there was a span of 19 bases. The germline CDR1 and CDR2 sequences are MGHRA and YSYEKL. CDR3 length: 15 amino acids. In nucleotides, the CDR3 is TGCGCCAGCAGCCGAAGTTGGGGTGGAGGTGGTGAGCAGTTCTTC. It translates to CASSRSWGGGGEQFF.

The rearrangement uses TRBV4-1 and TRBJ1-4; 8 nucleotides align to TRBD1. V lost 5 bases and J lost 3; bases outside the gene matches: 14. Germline CDR1 and CDR2: MGHRA and YSYEKL. The CDR3 spans 18 residues. For the CDR3, the DNA is TGCGCCAGCAGCTTCCAGATCGGGGTACAGGGGGCTAATGAAAAACTGTTTTTT. Protein product: CASSFQIGVQGANEKLFF.

The rearrangement links TRBV2 to TRBJ1-4, with D perhaps matching TRBD1 (6 bases). Trimming cost V 6 bases and J 0 bases, with 17 bases left between them. The germline V gene encodes CDR1 SNHLY and CDR2 FYNNEI. CDR3 length equals 17 residues. CDR3 DNA sequence: TGTGCCAGCAGACGAAGGGGGGGAACCGCAACTAATGAAAAACTGTTTTTT. Protein: CASRRRGGTATNEKLFF.

V and J are TRBV19 and TRBJ1-1; D unclear. This CDR3 is built from 14 residues. V lost 4 bases and J lost 6, with 15 bases in between. Germline assignment: CDR1 LNHDA and CDR2 SQIVND (reference sequence). CDR3 loop: CASSRELGGAEAFF. DNA for the CDR3: TGTGCCAGTAGTAGAGAACTGGGTGGAGCTGAAGCTTTCTTT.

This clone has more than one count but fewer than ten. V usage is TRBV6-1 and J usage is TRBJ1-1; 11 bases align to TRBD1. CDR1 and CDR2 from the germline V gene are MNHNS and SASEGT. The V and J ends lost 4 bases and 6 bases, in that order; junction bases with no gene match: 7. The CDR3 totals 15 residues. Here the CDR3 reads CASSVRGQGVAEAFF. CDR3 coding DNA: TGTGCCAGCAGTGTGAGGGGACAGGGGGTCGCTGAAGCTTTCTTT.

The V and J genes are TRBV6-1 and TRBJ1-1, with TRBD1 as a possible D gene (6 bases). The CDR3 has 15 amino acids. Germline CDR1 and CDR2: MNHNS and SASEGT. V was trimmed by 6 bases and J by 6 bases, leaving 20 bases between them. CDR3 sequence (DNA): TGTGCCAGCAGGGCGCCCGGGACACCGGCAGCTGAAGCTTTCTTT. The encoded protein is CASRAPGTPAAEAFF.

This clone was found once. The V and J genes are TRBV11-2 and TRBJ2-5; D not resolved. Deletions cut 1 base from V and 0 bases from J, with 6 bases between. CDR1 and CDR2 (germline): SGHAT, FQNNGV. The CDR3 has 14 amino acids. The CDR3 protein is CASSLVQYQETQYF. DNA for the CDR3: TGTGCCAGCAGCTTAGTACAGTACCAAGAGACCCAGTACTTC.

Only a few counts were recorded for this clone. The rearrangement uses TRBV28 and TRBJ1-4, with TRBD1 identical over 8 bases. The germline gives CDR1 MDHEN, CDR2 SYDVKM. The V segment lost 7 bases and the J segment 8 bases; nucleotides outside the gene matches: 15. This CDR3 is 16 amino acids long. The CDR3: CASTSGGAVGGEKLFF. The CDR3 DNA reads TGTGCCAGCACCTCAGGGGGCGCGGTGGGGGGGGAAAAACTGTTTTTT.

V usage is TRBV6-1 and J usage is TRBJ1-5; D unresolved. CDR1 is MNHNS and CDR2 is SASEGT in the germline V gene. There are 14 residues in the CDR3. V lost 1 base and J lost 1, with 5 bases in between. CDR3 protein: CASSEGRSNQPQHF. The CDR3 DNA is TGTGCCAGCAGTGAAGGCAGGAGCAATCAGCCCCAGCATTTT.

CDR3 DNA sequence: TGTGCCAGCAGTCCCGACAGGGGGCCTGGCTACACCTTC. As protein: CASSPDRGPGYTF. The gene calls are TRBV6-6 and TRBJ1-2, with 10 nucleotides matching TRBD1. Trimming cost V 5 bases and J 7 bases; bases outside gene matches: 4. The CDR3 covers 13 residues. Germline assignment: CDR1 MNHNY and CDR2 SVGAGI (reference sequence).

The chain couples TRBV5-6 to TRBJ2-4; 9 nucleotides align to TRBD1. With V trimmed by 4 bases and J by 5 bases, 7 bases remained unmatched. The CDR3 is 15 amino acids. CDR1 and CDR2 (germline): SGHDT, YYEEEE. The CDR3 DNA sequence: TGTGCCAGCAGCCACCTCCGGGACAGGGAAAACATTCAGTACTTC. Its translation is CASSHLRDRENIQYF.

The chain links TRBV21-1 to TRBJ2-6; TRBD1 is taken as the D call from the table, unchecked against the DNA. TRBV21-1 is a documented pseudogene. This CDR3 comprises 15 residues. CDR3 protein: CASSKRGRAANVLTF. In nucleotides, the CDR3 is TGTGCCAGCAGCAAAAGGGGGCGCGCGGCCAACGTCCTGACTTTC.

V and J are TRBV5-6 and TRBJ2-5; D perhaps matches TRBD2 (6 bases). Germline CDR1 is SGHDT and CDR2 is YYEEEE. Trimming took 0 bases from V and 5 from J, leaving 14 bases between them. CDR3 length: 15 amino acids. This CDR3 reads CASSLVSGTGETQYF. The CDR3 DNA is TGTGCCAGCAGCTTGGTATCCGGGACTGGTGAGACCCAGTACTTC.

The rearrangement joins TRBV6-7 to TRBJ2-2; D is possibly TRBD1 (5 bases). TRBV6-7 belongs to the ORF category, with a function that is uncertain. This CDR3 is 19 amino acids long. Trimming shortened V by 0 bases and J by 3 bases, and 20 bases separated the two germline ends. The DNA of the CDR3 is TGTGCCAGCAGTTACTCGAAGTGGGTTAGGACACAAGACACCGGGGAGCTGTTTTTT. Amino acid sequence: CASSYSKWVRTQDTGELFF.

The CDR3 DNA follows: TGTGCCAGCAGATTAGCGGGGGAGTCAGATACGCAGTATTTT. Encoded protein: CASRLAGESDTQYF. The chain links TRBV6-1 to TRBJ2-3, with TRBD2 identical over 9 bases. With 6 bases clipped from V and 4 bases from J, the junction kept 5 bases outside the gene matches. Looked up from germline, CDR1 is MNHNS and CDR2 is SASEGT. CDR3 length: 14 residues.

The chain couples TRBV6-1 to TRBJ1-1, with TRBD1 matching over 8 bases. Unmatched junction bases numbered 5, after V lost 5 bases and J lost 6 bases. CDR3 length equals 13 residues. Germline V gives CDR1 MNHNS, CDR2 SASEGT. DNA of the CDR3: TGTGCCAGCAGTATGGACAGGGACGCTGAAGCTTTCTTT. Residues: CASSMDRDAEAFF.

This clone was counted a single time. The J gene is TRBJ2-1, the V gene TRBV5-1, with 7 bases that match TRBD1. Looked up from germline, CDR1 is SGHRS and CDR2 is YFSETQ. J gave up 6 bases and V 1 base, and 7 bases lay outside the gene matches. The CDR3 consists of 15 residues. CDR3 nucleotide sequence: TGCGCCAGCAGCTTGTTGGGACAGACTCCCAATGAGCAGTTCTTC. This gives the protein CASSLLGQTPNEQFF.

The rearrangement links TRBV18 to TRBJ2-7; TRBD1 aligns across 10 bases. The CDR3 loop spans 15 amino acids. The germline V gene encodes CDR1 KGHSH and CDR2 LQKENI. Trimming at V came to 5 bases and at J to 1 base, leaving 5 bases not matched to a gene. The chain's CDR3 is CASSFRTGGSYEQYF. CDR3 DNA: TGTGCCAGCTCATTCCGGACAGGGGGGTCCTACGAGCAGTACTTC. Full variable domain (remainder filled in from reference TRBV18 and TRBJ2-7): NAGVMQNPRHLVRRRGQEARLRCSPMKGHSHVYWYRQLPEEGLKFMVYLQKENIIDESGMPKERFSAEFPKEGPSILRIQQVVRGDSAAYFCASSFRTGGSYEQYFGPGTRLTVT.